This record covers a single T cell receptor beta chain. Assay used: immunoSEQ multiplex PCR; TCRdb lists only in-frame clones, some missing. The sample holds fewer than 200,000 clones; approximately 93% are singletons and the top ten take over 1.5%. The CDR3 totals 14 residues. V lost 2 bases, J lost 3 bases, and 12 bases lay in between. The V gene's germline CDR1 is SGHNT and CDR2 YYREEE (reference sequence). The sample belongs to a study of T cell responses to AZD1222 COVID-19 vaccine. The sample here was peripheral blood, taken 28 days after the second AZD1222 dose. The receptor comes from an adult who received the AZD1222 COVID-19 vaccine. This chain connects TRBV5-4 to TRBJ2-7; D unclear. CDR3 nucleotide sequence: TGTGCCAGCAGCTTCTCCGCCTATAACTACGAGCAGTACTTC. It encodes CASSFSAYNYEQYF. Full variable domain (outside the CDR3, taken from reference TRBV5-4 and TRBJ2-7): ETGVTQSPTHLIKTRGQQVTLRCSSQSGHNTVSWYQQALGQGPQFIFQYYREEENGRGNFPPRFSGLQFPNYSSELNVNALELDDSALYLCASSFSAYNYEQYFGPGTRLTVT.